The next 23 T cell receptor beta chains were all read from a single sample in a study of identical twins. MiXCR was run by TCRdb on the 5' RACE reads, yielding one entry per CDR3 protein. The table records a few hundred thousand distinct CDR3 sequences, more than 9% of them present only once. These same records also appear under a second study, on yellow fever vaccine responses in identical twins.

Sequenced: PBMCs. The receptors originated from a woman in her late teens or twenties in good health.

This clonotype has a handful of counts. The genes are TRBV20-1 and TRBJ2-1; D may be TRBD1 or TRBD2 (5 bases each). Trimming removed 1 base from V and 4 bases from J, with 11 bases in between. The CDR3 is 14 amino acids. Germline-derived CDR1 and CDR2 are DFQATT and SNEGSKA (reference sequence). The CDR3 reads CSARVAGGYNEQFF. CDR3 coding DNA: TGCAGTGCTAGAGTAGCTGGGGGATACAATGAGCAGTTCTTC.

As concerns this clonotype: At one boundary the junction diverges from the germline segment, which might be a read error. This rearrangement joins TRBV28 to TRBJ2-7; D unresolved. The V gene's germline CDR1 is MDHEN and CDR2 SYDVKM. This CDR3 region has 15 residues. The CDR3 sequence is CASSLSAVGTYEKYF. The CDR3 DNA is TGTGCCAGCAGTTTATCGGCCGTGGGAACCTACGAGAAGTACTTC.

This clonotype has ten or more counts. The chain joins TRBV5-1 to TRBJ2-5; D perhaps matches TRBD1 (5 bases). The V gene's germline CDR1 is SGHRS and CDR2 YFSETQ. This CDR3 region has 13 residues. V was shortened by 3 bases and J by 5 bases, with 11 bases between the two germline ends. The chain's CDR3 is CASSWGIGETQYF. The CDR3 DNA reads as TGCGCCAGCAGCTGGGGCATAGGGGAGACCCAGTACTTC. The entire variable domain, with the rest obtained from reference TRBV5-1 and TRBJ2-5, is as follows: KAGVTQTPRYLIKTRGQQVTLSCSPISGHRSVSWYQQTPGQGLQFLFEYFSETQRNKGNFPGRFSGRQFSNSRSEMNVSTLELGDSALYLCASSWGIGETQYFGPGTRLLVL.

This clonotype has a handful of counts. J is TRBJ2-7 and V is TRBV24-1, with 7 nucleotides matching TRBD2. Losses at the gene ends were 3 bases for V and 5 bases for J; bases not matched to a gene: 9. This CDR3 has 15 amino acids. Germline lookup yields CDR1 KGHDR and CDR2 SFDVKD. Written as DNA, the CDR3 is TGTGCCACCAGTGATCCCGGAGGGGAGGGCAACGAGCAGTACTTC. It codes for CATSDPGGEGNEQYF.

This clonotype has ten or more counts. The chain recombines TRBV7-2 with TRBJ2-7; D may match TRBD1 or TRBD2 (6 bases each). CDR3 length equals 12 residues. From germline, CDR1 is SGHTA and CDR2 FQGNSA. Trimming shortened V by 2 bases and J by 6 bases, and 8 bases separated the two germline ends. The CDR3 nucleotides read TGTGCCAGCAGCTTAAGGGGGGCCGAGCAGTACTTC. Translation gives CASSLRGAEQYF.

Only a few counts were recorded for this clonotype. The gene calls are TRBV20-1 and TRBJ2-1; 10 bases map to TRBD2. CDR1 and CDR2 from the germline V gene are DFQATT and SNEGSKA (reference sequence). The length of the CDR3 is 16 residues. Unmatched junction bases numbered 15, after V lost 5 bases and J lost 8 bases. CDR3 bases: TGCAGTGCTCCCAGGGGGCTGGCTAGCGGGAGCTATGAGCAGTTCTTC. It encodes CSAPRGLASGSYEQFF.

This chain connects TRBV7-9 to TRBJ2-1, with 7 bases matching TRBD2. Germline CDR1 SEHNR, CDR2 FQNEAQ (reference sequence). The ends lost 6 bases at V and 1 base at J; junction bases unmatched: 6. The CDR3 contains 15 residues. CDR3 bases: TGTGCCAGCAGTCACGGACTAGAATCCTACAATGAGCAGTTCTTC. Protein product: CASSHGLESYNEQFF.

This clonotype has more than one count but fewer than ten. The chain combines TRBV7-9 with TRBJ2-7; 9 positions match TRBD1. The CDR3 is 15 amino acids. Germline V gene data show CDR1 as SEHNR and CDR2 as FQNEAQ (reference sequence). J gave up 4 bases and V 5 bases, and 9 bases lay outside the gene matches. This CDR3 reads CASSGDDRGNYEQYF. CDR3 nucleotide sequence: TGTGCCAGCAGCGGCGACGACAGGGGGAATTACGAGCAGTACTTC.

This clonotype has at least ten counts. The gene calls are TRBV10-3 and TRBJ2-7; D is ambiguous. V was clipped by 2 bases and J by 3 bases, with 14 bases between them. The CDR3 consists of 15 residues. Per germline, CDR1 ENHRY and CDR2 SYGVKD. The CDR3 spells CAISEPRETHYEQYF. CDR3 nucleotides: TGTGCCATCAGTGAGCCTCGTGAGACCCACTACGAGCAGTACTTC.

The chain has TRBV5-1 and TRBJ2-7; 10 bases match TRBD2. V shed 3 bases, J shed 5 bases, and the junction held 2 bases outside the gene matches. The CDR3 length is 13 residues. CDR1 and CDR2 from the germline V gene are SGHRS and YFSETQ. CDR3 in DNA: TGCGCCAGCAGCTCTAGCGGGAGTGACGAGCAGTACTTC. This gives the protein CASSSSGSDEQYF.

This clonotype appeared a few times. V and J are TRBV7-6 and TRBJ2-1; no definite D call. The CDR3 has 13 residues. Germline loops: CDR1 SGHVS, CDR2 FNYEAQ. V lost 7 bases and J 9 bases, leaving 16 bases between the germline ends. CDR3 DNA sequence: TGTGCCAGCACCCCAAGCGTGAGTCCTGAGCAGTTCTTC. Protein product: CASTPSVSPEQFF.

This clonotype was found many times. The gene calls are TRBV12-3 or TRBV12-4 and TRBJ1-5; a possible D gene is TRBD1 (5 bases). The V end was cut by 6 bases, the J end by 5 bases, with 14 bases between. The CDR3 spans 14 residues. CDR3 nucleotide sequence: TGTGCCAGCAGGGGGGGACGGTTTGATCAGCCCCAGCATTTT. Amino acid sequence: CASRGGRFDQPQHF.

There are a few counts of this clonotype. The V call is TRBV12-3 or TRBV12-4, the J call TRBJ2-7; 7 nucleotides align to TRBD2. This CDR3 comprises 14 residues. The trim removed 7 bases at V and 6 bases at J, leaving 12 bases unmatched. CDR3 in amino acids: CASTPGREGLEQYF. CDR3 coding DNA: TGTGCCAGCACCCCAGGGAGGGAGGGTCTCGAGCAGTACTTC.

This clonotype was seen repeatedly, ten times or more. This chain connects TRBV5-1 to TRBJ2-1, with D possibly being TRBD1 (5 bases). V was pared by 1 base and J by 10 bases, with 15 bases between. The V gene's germline CDR1 is SGHRS and CDR2 YFSETQ. The CDR3 loop spans 14 amino acids. CDR3 residues: CASSLIGSGHEQFF. The CDR3, as DNA: TGCGCCAGCAGCTTGATCGGGTCAGGGCACGAGCAGTTCTTC.

This chain connects TRBV18 to TRBJ2-5; D unresolved. With 3 bases removed from V and 2 bases from J, the gap between germline ends came to 10 bases. This CDR3 is 14 amino acids long. CDR1 and CDR2 from the germline V gene are KGHSH and LQKENI. The DNA for the CDR3 is TGTGCCAGCTCACCCGCCTTCGGGCAAGAGACCCAGTACTTC. Translation: CASSPAFGQETQYF.

This rearrangement joins TRBV5-6 to TRBJ2-2, with TRBD1 as a possible D gene (6 bases). CDR1 and CDR2 (germline): SGHDT, YYEEEE. This CDR3 has 16 amino acids. Trimming left V 0 bases short and J 0 bases short, with 9 bases between. CDR3 sequence: CASSLATGPNTGELFF. In DNA form, the CDR3 reads TGTGCCAGCAGCTTGGCGACAGGCCCGAACACCGGGGAGCTGTTTTTT.

This clonotype was recorded a few times. This CDR3 reads CASSQDRWQGAAYEQYF. The CDR3 region has the DNA TGTGCCAGCAGCCAAGATCGCTGGCAGGGGGCAGCATACGAGCAGTACTTC. The rearrangement links TRBV3-1 to TRBJ2-7; 8 bases line up with TRBD1. Trimming took 0 bases from V and 4 from J; bases not matched to a gene: 11. Germline V gene sequence: CDR1 LGHDT, CDR2 YNNKEL (reference sequence). This CDR3 has 17 amino acids.

This clonotype was recorded at least ten times. The chain employs TRBV13 and TRBJ1-1; 9 bases align to TRBD1. From germline, CDR1 is PRHDT and CDR2 FYEKMQ (reference sequence). V shed 6 bases and J 3 bases; nucleotides not matched to a gene: 11. The CDR3 is 16 residues long. DNA for the CDR3: TGTGCCAGCAGTCACAGGGGGCGCGGGCTCGACACTGAAGCTTTCTTT. This gives the protein CASSHRGRGLDTEAFF.

V gene TRBV2 combines with J gene TRBJ2-1; TRBD2 agrees at 7 bases. V lost 4 bases and J lost 9; bases outside the gene matches: 12. The CDR3 is 15 amino acids. Germline V gene sequence: CDR1 SNHLY, CDR2 FYNNEI. The CDR3, as DNA: TGTGCCAGCAGTGTTCCGGCGGGGAGGGTCGGTGAGCAGTTCTTC. Protein product: CASSVPAGRVGEQFF. The entire variable domain, with the rest obtained from reference TRBV2 and TRBJ2-1, is as follows: EPEVTQTPSHQVTQMGQEVILRCVPISNHLYFYWYRQILGQKVEFLVSFYNNEISEKSEIFDDQFSVERPDGSNFTLKIRSTKLEDSAMYFCASSVPAGRVGEQFFGPGTRLTVL.

This chain joins TRBV7-9 and TRBJ2-2; TRBD1 is a possible D gene (5 bases). The ends were cut back, 5 bases at V and 6 bases at J, with 16 bases in the middle. This CDR3 is built from 15 residues. Germline loops: CDR1 SEHNR, CDR2 FQNEAQ (reference sequence). The CDR3 spells CASSLPPGFSGELFF. CDR3 nucleotide sequence: TGTGCCAGCAGCCTCCCCCCAGGGTTCTCCGGGGAGCTGTTTTTT.

Here the CDR3 DNA reads TGTGCCAGCAGCCAAGACCGGGTCCTACAGTACTTC. It yields the protein CASSQDRVLQYF. V and J are TRBV3-1 and TRBJ2-7, with no clear D. The CDR3 has 12 amino acids. The V end was cut by 0 bases, the J end by 10 bases, with 10 bases between. The germline V gene has CDR1 LGHDT and CDR2 YNNKEL (reference sequence).

This clonotype was counted ten times or more. The gene calls are TRBV21-1 and TRBJ2-1; whether TRBD1, the table's D call, matches the DNA was not checked. TRBV21-1 constitutes a pseudogene. The CDR3 sequence is 17 residues long. This CDR3 reads CASSTQGTDIDRFEQFF. The CDR3 bases are TGTGCCAGCAGCACCCAAGGAACGGACATTGACCGTTTTGAGCAGTTCTTC.

This clonotype was counted between two and nine times. The CDR3 sequence: CSVSSPPLGELFF. Written as DNA, the CDR3 is TGCAGCGTTTCGTCACCCCCCCTCGGGGAGCTGTTTTTT. The chain has TRBV29-1 and TRBJ2-2; D not certain. This CDR3 comprises 13 residues. CDR1 is SQVTM and CDR2 is ANQGSEA in the germline V gene. Trimming left V 5 bases short and J 7 bases short, with 14 bases between.